The 11 T cell receptor beta chains in this list originate from one sample, sequenced in a study of blood T cell repertoires in COVID-19. Only in-frame clones appear in the TCRdb table, and some are missing; sequencing was by immunoSEQ multiplex PCR. This table holds around 130,000 clones, around 90% found once. Sequencing input: peripheral blood. All receptors come from a human donor in a cohort sampled during active COVID-19.

This clone appeared a single time. The rearrangement joins TRBV15 to TRBJ2-3; D is unresolved. The V gene's germline CDR1 is LNHNV and CDR2 YYDKDF (reference sequence). The CDR3 consists of 13 residues. Trimming took off 0 bases at V and 7 bases at J, with 8 bases between the two ends. CDR3 protein: CATSRESRNTQYF. The CDR3 DNA reads as TGTGCCACCAGCAGAGAATCGCGGAATACGCAGTATTTT.

The chain combines TRBV4-1 with TRBJ2-5; D might be TRBD2 (6 bases). V lost 4 bases and J 1 base, leaving 13 bases between the germline ends. Germline assignment: CDR1 MGHRA and CDR2 YSYEKL. The CDR3 has 15 residues. CDR3 residues: CASSPYGTSQETQYF. The CDR3 DNA reads TGCGCCAGCAGCCCGTATGGGACTTCCCAAGAGACCCAGTACTTC.

J is TRBJ1-4 and V is TRBV7-8, with D possibly being TRBD1 (5 bases). Germline CDR1 SGHVS, CDR2 FQNEAQ. The CDR3 totals 17 residues. Trimming removed 4 bases from V and 5 bases from J, with 20 bases in between. CDR3 coding DNA: TGTGCCAGCAGCTCCGATACCAGGGTCGCGCAGAATGAAAAACTGTTTTTT. Amino acids: CASSSDTRVAQNEKLFF.

J is TRBJ2-1 and V is TRBV11-2; TRBD2 agrees at 14 bases. Germline V lookup: CDR1 SGHAT, CDR2 FQNNGV. The V segment lost 7 bases and the J segment 3 bases; nucleotides outside the gene matches: 2. This CDR3 region has 15 residues. DNA of the CDR3: TGTGCCAGCACCGGACTAGCGGGAGGCTACAATGAGCAGTTCTTC. Its translation is CASTGLAGGYNEQFF.

In the case of this clone: Other DNA sequences within the sample encode an identical CDR3. V is TRBV19 and J is TRBJ2-1; possible D gene TRBD1, 6 bases. V was shortened by 3 bases and J by 4 bases, with 13 bases between the two germline ends. CDR3 length: 15 amino acids. CDR1 LNHDA and CDR2 SQIVND come from the germline V gene (reference sequence). The CDR3 is CASSIGGGSYNEQFF. The CDR3 nucleotides read TGTGCCAGTAGTATCGGTGGGGGCTCTTACAATGAGCAGTTCTTC.

The rearrangement links TRBV19 to TRBJ2-1; TRBD2 aligns across 9 bases. CDR3 length: 14 amino acids. Germline assignment: CDR1 LNHDA and CDR2 SQIVND (reference sequence). V lost 1 base to trimming and J lost 6 bases; unmatched junction nucleotides: 1. The CDR3 DNA is TGTGCCAGTAGTATAGGACTAGCGGTCAATGAGCAGTTCTTC. Protein product: CASSIGLAVNEQFF.

DNA for the CDR3: TGTGCCAGCAGCAACGGGACTAGCGGGAGTACTCAGAACACCGGGGAGCTGTTTTTT. This codes for CASSNGTSGSTQNTGELFF. The chain has TRBV21-1 and TRBJ2-2; no check of the table's D call, TRBD2, against the DNA was made. TRBV21-1 is deemed a pseudogene. The CDR3 is 19 amino acids.

The chain is built from TRBV18 and TRBJ1-1; TRBD1 aligns across 8 bases. The CDR3 has 15 residues. The germline V gene encodes CDR1 KGHSH and CDR2 LQKENI. Unmatched junction bases numbered 7, after V lost 6 bases and J lost 1 base. CDR3 sequence reads: CASSREDRANTEAFF. CDR3 nucleotide sequence: TGTGCCAGCTCTCGAGAGGACAGGGCGAACACTGAAGCTTTCTTT.

The chain recombines TRBV5-4 with TRBJ1-2; perhaps TRBD1 as D (6 bases). Germline assignment: CDR1 SGHNT and CDR2 YYREEE (reference sequence). The V end lost 2 bases, the J end lost 1 base, and 9 bases lay between the germline ends. The CDR3 is 14 amino acids. The CDR3 here is CASSLQGYNYGYTF. DNA of the CDR3: TGTGCCAGCAGCTTACAGGGTTATAACTATGGCTACACCTTC.

The chain combines TRBV3-1 (or the pseudogene TRBV3-2) with TRBJ2-1, with D possibly being TRBD2 (5 bases). The germline V gene has CDR1 LGHDT and CDR2 YNNKEL (reference sequence). Trimming took 0 bases from V and 8 from J, leaving 11 bases between them. The CDR3 covers 14 residues. This chain's CDR3 is CASSQDWLAHEQFF. The CDR3 DNA follows: TGTGCCAGCAGCCAAGATTGGCTAGCCCATGAGCAGTTCTTC.

This clone appeared once. The rearrangement links TRBV4-1 to TRBJ2-7, with D possibly TRBD2 on 5 matching bases. Germline lookup yields CDR1 MGHRA and CDR2 YSYEKL. This CDR3 contains 14 residues. V dropped 0 bases and J dropped 3 bases, with 9 bases sitting between them. The CDR3 nucleotides are TGCGCCAGCAGCCAAGATTCGGGGTACTACGAGCAGTACTTC. Encoded protein: CASSQDSGYYEQYF.